Listed below are T cell receptor beta chains from one sample, sequenced in a study of blood T cell repertoires in COVID-19. The method was immunoSEQ multiplex PCR; TCRdb's version includes in-frame clones alone and lacks a portion of them. This table has approximately 210,000 clones, about 90% appearing once. Sequencing was carried out using PBMCs or T cells enriched from blood (not recorded which). The receptors come from a woman aged 45-59 years with acute COVID-19. CDR3s include the opening cysteine and the closing phenylalanine or tryptophan. The D gene is left open where the match is weak. Some rows have no size entry. The others give once, few or many, or a class for an expanded clone.

v_call,clone_size,d_call,j_call,cdr3_nt,cdr3_aa
TRBV28,NA,TRBD2,TRBJ2-5,TGTGCCAGCAGTTCCCGGGACTACCACCAAGAGACCCAGTACTTC,CASSSRDYHQETQYF
TRBV7-3,NA,TRBD1,TRBJ1-1,TGTGCCAGCAGCTCGCAGGGGGCTGAAGCTTTCTTT,CASSSQGAEAFF
TRBV28,NA,TRBD1,TRBJ2-3,TGTGCCAGCAGGACGACAGGGGGCAGAGATACGCAGTATTTT,CASRTTGGRDTQYF
TRBV11-3,NA,TRBD1,TRBJ2-2,TGTGCCAGCAGCGCAGGGACAGTCGGGGAGCTGTTTTTT,CASSAGTVGELFF
TRBV5-1,NA,NA,TRBJ1-2,TGCGCCAGCACAGGGACAAACTATGGCTACACCTTC,CASTGTNYGYTF
TRBV7-2,NA,TRBD2,TRBJ2-1,TGTGCCAGCACCTATCCGGGACTAGAGGAGAAGCAGTTCTTC,CASTYPGLEEKQFF
TRBV9,NA,TRBD1,TRBJ2-2,TGTGCCAGCAGCGTAGCTACGGGGAGGGACAGGGTCGGCACCGGGGAGCTGTTTTTT,CASSVATGRDRVGTGELFF
TRBV18,NA,TRBD2,TRBJ2-1,TGTGCCAGCTCACCGCTAGCGGGAGGGTACAATGAGCAGTTCTTC,CASSPLAGGYNEQFF
TRBV7-8,NA,NA,TRBJ2-7,TGTGCCAGCAGCTTCACAGGGGGGGGCTCCTACGAGCAGTACTTC,CASSFTGGGSYEQYF
TRBV6-5,NA,NA,TRBJ2-7,TGTGCCAGCAAGATGATCAGGGATACCTACGAGCAGTACTTC,CASKMIRDTYEQYF
TRBV27,once,NA,TRBJ2-7,TGTGCCAGCAGTTTCGGTCCGGGCTCCTACGAGCAGTACTTC,CASSFGPGSYEQYF
TRBV18,NA,NA,TRBJ2-7,TGTGCCAGCTCAACAGGGTGGGTCCCCTACGAGCAGTACTTC,CASSTGWVPYEQYF
TRBV7-3,NA,TRBD2,TRBJ2-1,TGTGCCAGCAGCTCCGGACTAGCTTACAATGAGCAGTTCTTC,CASSSGLAYNEQFF
TRBV28,NA,TRBD2,TRBJ2-3,TGTGCCAGCAGTACCCGGGTAGCGGGACGGCCCACAGATACGCAGTATTTT,CASSTRVAGRPTDTQYF
TRBV15,NA,NA,TRBJ1-1,TGTGCCACCAGCATGACAGACCTGAACACTGAAGCTTTCTTT,CATSMTDLNTEAFF
TRBV27,once,NA,TRBJ2-1,TGTGCCAGCAGTAGGATAGGTTTTATGAGGGCTTCCTACAATGAGCAGTTCTTC,CASSRIGFMRASYNEQFF
TRBV19,once,NA,TRBJ2-2,TGTGCCAGTACCCGACTCAACACCGGGGAGCTGTTTTTT,CASTRLNTGELFF
TRBV7-2,once,TRBD2,TRBJ2-1,TGTGCCAGCAGGGGGGCTAGCGGGAGCAATGAGCAGTTCTTC,CASRGASGSNEQFF
TRBV28,NA,NA,TRBJ1-2,TGTGCCAGCAGCAGGGGCGGCTATGGCTACACCTTC,CASSRGGYGYTF
TRBV4-2,NA,NA,TRBJ1-1,TGTGCCAGCAGCCACAGAAACACTGAAGCTTTCTTT,CASSHRNTEAFF
TRBV7-8,NA,TRBD2,TRBJ2-7,TGTGCCAGCAGCTTAGGACTAGCGGGAGAGCAGTACTTC,CASSLGLAGEQYF
TRBV19,few,NA,TRBJ1-5,TGTGCCAGTAGTATACCCGGAGGCGCGGGCAATCAGCCCCAGCATTTT,CASSIPGGAGNQPQHF
TRBV28,NA,TRBD1,TRBJ1-1,TGTGCCAGCAGTCCACCAGGGCAGGGGGACACTGAAGCTTTCTTT,CASSPPGQGDTEAFF
TRBV27,NA,TRBD1,TRBJ1-1,TGTGCCAGCAGGGACAGGGGGCACCTTGGCACTGAAGCTTTCTTT,CASRDRGHLGTEAFF
TRBV6-2/TRBV6-3,few,NA,TRBJ2-1,TGTGCCAGCAGTAGTTCGGTAGCAACCGCATACAATGAGCAGTTCTTC,CASSSSVATAYNEQFF
TRBV6-5,NA,TRBD1,TRBJ2-5,TGTGCCAGCAGCCGGGGGACAGGGCAAGAGACCCAGTACTTC,CASSRGTGQETQYF
TRBV19,NA,NA,TRBJ2-4,TGTGCCAGTACCCCCCGGGACAAGGGCGAATTAGCCAAAAACATTCAGTACTTC,CASTPRDKGELAKNIQYF
TRBV5-5,NA,TRBD1,TRBJ1-4,TGTGCCAGCAGCACGGGACAGGTTAATGAAAAACTGTTTTTT,CASSTGQVNEKLFF
TRBV19,NA,TRBD2,TRBJ2-7,TGTGCCAGTAGTACCGGGACTAGAAGGCACGAGCAGTACTTC,CASSTGTRRHEQYF
TRBV6-5,NA,TRBD1,TRBJ1-1,TGTGCCAGCAGTTACCAGGGACAGGGGGTTTCTGAAGCTTTCTTT,CASSYQGQGVSEAFF
TRBV25-1,once,NA,TRBJ1-1,TGTGCCAGCAGTGATTTAAAGTGGGGGGGCCCCCGAAAAACTGAAGCTTTCTTT,CASSDLKWGGPRKTEAFF
TRBV20-1,NA,NA,TRBJ1-1,TGCAGTGCTAGTGATAACAGGGACACTGAAGCTTTCTTT,CSASDNRDTEAFF
TRBV28,NA,NA,TRBJ1-1,TGTGCCAGCAGTTCGACAGTCACTGAAGCTTTCTTT,CASSSTVTEAFF
TRBV6-5,NA,TRBD1,TRBJ1-1,TGTGCCAGCAGGGGCGGGACAGCGAACACTGAAGCTTTCTTT,CASRGGTANTEAFF
TRBV9,NA,NA,TRBJ1-2,TGTGCCAGCAGCGTAGGTGGGGGCGACTATGGCTACACCTTC,CASSVGGGDYGYTF
TRBV2,NA,TRBD1,TRBJ1-5,TGTGCCAGCACCGACAGGGGTTTACATAGCAATCAGCCCCAGCATTTT,CASTDRGLHSNQPQHF
TRBV30,NA,NA,TRBJ2-5,TGTGCCTGGAGTGGCCTAGCTCAAGAGACCCAGTACTTC,CAWSGLAQETQYF
TRBV6-5,NA,NA,TRBJ2-3,TGTGCCAGCAGTCCAGGGACAGATACGCAGTATTTT,CASSPGTDTQYF
TRBV7-7,NA,TRBD2,TRBJ2-3,TGTGCTAGCAGGAAGGGACTAGCTACCACAGATACGCAGTATTTT,CASRKGLATTDTQYF
TRBV7-2,once,TRBD1,TRBJ1-2,TGTGCCAGCAGCTCGTGGACAGGGGCTAACTATGGCTACACCTTC,CASSSWTGANYGYTF
TRBV7-3,NA,NA,TRBJ2-1,TGTGCCAGCAGCAAAGACACTAGCTCCTACAATGAGCAGTTCTTC,CASSKDTSSYNEQFF
TRBV27,NA,TRBD2,TRBJ2-7,TGTGCCAGCAGTTTCACTAGGACTAGCGGGGCGGGCGAGCAGTACTTC,CASSFTRTSGAGEQYF
TRBV7-6,NA,TRBD1,TRBJ1-6,TGTGCCAGCAGCTTAAGGACAGGGGATTCACCCCTCCACTTT,CASSLRTGDSPLHF
TRBV27,NA,TRBD1,TRBJ1-5,TGTGCCAGCAGTCGCAACCGGGACAGGGGGCTTCAGCCCCAGCATTTT,CASSRNRDRGLQPQHF
TRBV5-1,NA,TRBD1,TRBJ1-6,TGCGCCAGCAGGCCCGGGACAGGGGAATCACCCCTCCACTTT,CASRPGTGESPLHF
TRBV4-2,few,TRBD1,TRBJ2-3,TGTGCCAGCAGCCAAGGGGGGACAGGGTCAGCAGATACGCAGTATTTT,CASSQGGTGSADTQYF
TRBV30,NA,TRBD1,TRBJ1-2,TGTGCCTGGAGGTTGACAGGGGGCCTAACTAATGGCTACACCTTC,CAWRLTGGLTNGYTF
TRBV25-1,NA,TRBD2,TRBJ2-5,TGTGCCAGCAGTGATAGGACTAGCGGGGGGGTGACCCAGTACTTC,CASSDRTSGGVTQYF
TRBV19,NA,NA,TRBJ2-5,TGTGCCAGTAGTAGGGGGCTGGAGACCCAGTACTTC,CASSRGLETQYF
TRBV5-4,NA,NA,TRBJ2-7,TGTGCCAGCAGCTTGGGGGGACTGGAGATGGAGCAGTACTTC,CASSLGGLEMEQYF
TRBV14,NA,NA,TRBJ1-6,TGTGCCAGCAGCCCTAGGACGGGGTTGAATTCACCCCTCCACTTT,CASSPRTGLNSPLHF
TRBV28,NA,NA,TRBJ1-1,TGTGCCAGCAGAGCCGCAGGGTTCGTGGTAGGGACTGAAGCTTTCTTT,CASRAAGFVVGTEAFF
TRBV5-4,NA,TRBD1,TRBJ1-6,TGTGCCAGCAGCCCCGACAGGGCGAGGAATTCACCCCTCCACTTT,CASSPDRARNSPLHF
TRBV28,NA,NA,TRBJ1-5,TGTGCCAGCTGTTACAGGAACAATCAGCCCCAGCATTTT,CASCYRNNQPQHF
TRBV7-6,NA,TRBD1,TRBJ2-5,TGTGCCAGCAGCATAGGACAGGGCGGGGAGACCCAGTACTTC,CASSIGQGGETQYF